These 5 T cell receptor beta chains came from one sample sequenced in a study of T cell changes during pregnancy in multiple sclerosis. Assay used: immunoSEQ multiplex PCR; TCRdb lists only in-frame clones, some missing. Here the sample spans 45,000 to 60,000 clones, roughly 90% being singletons. The starting material was peripheral blood, obtained in the first trimester of pregnancy. Every receptor here comes from a female donor with multiple sclerosis, enrolled in a pregnancy study.

The J gene is TRBJ1-1, the V gene TRBV7-3, with TRBD1 identical over 9 bases. The trim removed 5 bases at V and 9 bases at J, leaving 4 bases unmatched. This CDR3 comprises 12 residues. CDR1 is SGHTA, CDR2 FQGTGA, per germline. Here the CDR3 reads CASSPGTGKAFF. In DNA form, the CDR3 reads TGTGCCAGCAGCCCCGGGACAGGGAAAGCTTTCTTT.

The chain employs TRBV6-6 and TRBJ1-6, with D possibly matching TRBD1 (5 bases). The CDR3 contains 12 residues. The V gene's germline CDR1 is MNHNY and CDR2 SVGAGI (reference sequence). With 8 bases removed from V and 10 bases from J, the gap between germline ends came to 12 bases. In DNA form, the CDR3 reads TGTGCCAGCGCGGGGGACGTGTCACCCCTCCACTTT. It is translated as CASAGDVSPLHF.

The genes are TRBV5-6 and TRBJ2-1; 10 positions match TRBD2. J was trimmed by 3 bases and V by 4 bases; bases with no gene match: 4. CDR3 size: 15 residues. Germline values: CDR1 SGHDT, CDR2 YYEEEE. The CDR3 DNA is TGTGCCAGCAGCGGGGGACTAGCGATCTACAATGAGCAGTTCTTC. Translated, it gives CASSGGLAIYNEQFF.

The chain uses TRBV19 and TRBJ1-3; 9 bases line up with TRBD1. The V gene's germline CDR1 is LNHDA and CDR2 SQIVND (reference sequence). J gave up 2 bases and V 5 bases, and 4 bases lay outside the gene matches. CDR3 length equals 15 residues. The CDR3 DNA reads as TGTGCCAGTAGTTCCCACAGGGGGCCTGGAAACACCATATATTTT. Protein: CASSSHRGPGNTIYF.

This clone was recorded only once. The V call is TRBV2, the J call TRBJ2-1, with TRBD1 identical over 8 bases. Trimming took 7 bases from V and 9 from J; bases not matched to a gene: 8. The CDR3 consists of 13 residues. Germline-derived CDR1 and CDR2 are SNHLY and FYNNEI. CDR3 residues: CASNGRGHGEQFF. The CDR3 coding sequence is TGTGCCAGCAACGGCAGGGGGCATGGTGAGCAGTTCTTC.